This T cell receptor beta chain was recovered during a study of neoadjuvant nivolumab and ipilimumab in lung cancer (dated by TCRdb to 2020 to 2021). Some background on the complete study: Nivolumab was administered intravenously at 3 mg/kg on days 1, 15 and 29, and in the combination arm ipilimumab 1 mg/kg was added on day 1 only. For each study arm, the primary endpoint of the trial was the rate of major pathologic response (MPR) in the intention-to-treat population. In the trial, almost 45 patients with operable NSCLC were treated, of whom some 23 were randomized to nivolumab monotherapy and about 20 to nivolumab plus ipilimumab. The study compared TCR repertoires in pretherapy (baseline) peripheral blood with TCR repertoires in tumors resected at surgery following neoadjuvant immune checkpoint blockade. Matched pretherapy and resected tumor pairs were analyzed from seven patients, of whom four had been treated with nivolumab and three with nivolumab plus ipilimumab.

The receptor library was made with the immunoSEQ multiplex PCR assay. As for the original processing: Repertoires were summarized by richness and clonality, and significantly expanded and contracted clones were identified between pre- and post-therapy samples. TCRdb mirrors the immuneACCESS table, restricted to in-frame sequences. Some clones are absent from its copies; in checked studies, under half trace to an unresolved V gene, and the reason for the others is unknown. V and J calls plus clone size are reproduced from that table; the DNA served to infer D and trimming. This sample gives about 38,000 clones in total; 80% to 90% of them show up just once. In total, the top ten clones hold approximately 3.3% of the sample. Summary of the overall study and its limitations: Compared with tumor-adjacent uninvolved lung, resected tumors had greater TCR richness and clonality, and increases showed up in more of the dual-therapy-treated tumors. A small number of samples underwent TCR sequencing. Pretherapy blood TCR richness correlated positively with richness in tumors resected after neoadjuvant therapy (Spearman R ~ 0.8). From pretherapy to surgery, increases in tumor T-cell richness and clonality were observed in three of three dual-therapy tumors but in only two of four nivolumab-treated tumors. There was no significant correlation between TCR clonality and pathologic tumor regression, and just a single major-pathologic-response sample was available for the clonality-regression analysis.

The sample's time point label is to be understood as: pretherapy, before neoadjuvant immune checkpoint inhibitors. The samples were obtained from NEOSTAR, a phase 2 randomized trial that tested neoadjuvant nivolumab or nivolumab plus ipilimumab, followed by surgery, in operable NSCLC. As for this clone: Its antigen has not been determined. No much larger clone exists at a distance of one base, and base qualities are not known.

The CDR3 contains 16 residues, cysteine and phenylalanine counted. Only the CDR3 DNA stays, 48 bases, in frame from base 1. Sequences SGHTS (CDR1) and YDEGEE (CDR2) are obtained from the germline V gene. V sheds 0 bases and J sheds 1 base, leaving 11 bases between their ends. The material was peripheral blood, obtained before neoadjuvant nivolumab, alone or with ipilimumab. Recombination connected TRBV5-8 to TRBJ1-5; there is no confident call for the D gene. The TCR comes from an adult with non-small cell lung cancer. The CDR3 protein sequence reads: CASSLGLGGSNQPQHF. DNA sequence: TGTGCCAGCAGCTTGGGGCTGGGCGGGAGCAATCAGCCCCAGCATTTT.